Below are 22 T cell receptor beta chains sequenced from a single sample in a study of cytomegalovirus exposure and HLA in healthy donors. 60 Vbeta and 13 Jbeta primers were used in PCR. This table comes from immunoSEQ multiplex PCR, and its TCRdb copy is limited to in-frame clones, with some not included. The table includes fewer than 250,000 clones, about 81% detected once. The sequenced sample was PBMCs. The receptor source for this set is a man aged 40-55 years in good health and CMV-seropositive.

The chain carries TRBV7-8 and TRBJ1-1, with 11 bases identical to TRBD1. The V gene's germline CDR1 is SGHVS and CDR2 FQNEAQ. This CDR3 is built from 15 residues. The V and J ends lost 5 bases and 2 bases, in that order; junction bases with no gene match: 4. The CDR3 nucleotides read TGTGCCAGCAGCCCCTGGACAGGGGGCAACACTGAAGCTTTCTTT. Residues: CASSPWTGGNTEAFF.

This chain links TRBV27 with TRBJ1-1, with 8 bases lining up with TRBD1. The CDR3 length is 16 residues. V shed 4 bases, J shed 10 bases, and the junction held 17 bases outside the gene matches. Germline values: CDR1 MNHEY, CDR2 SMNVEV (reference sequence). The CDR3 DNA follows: TGTGCCAGCAGTTCAGCGCCGGGACAGGAGAAATCCGGAGCTTTCTTT. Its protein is CASSSAPGQEKSGAFF.

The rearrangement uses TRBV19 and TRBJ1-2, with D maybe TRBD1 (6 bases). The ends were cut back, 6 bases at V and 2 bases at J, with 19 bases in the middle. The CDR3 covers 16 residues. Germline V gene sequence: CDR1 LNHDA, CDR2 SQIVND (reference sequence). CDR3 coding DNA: TGTGCCAGTAGAAGGAGGACAGCGGACACCAACTATGGCTACACCTTC. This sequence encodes CASRRRTADTNYGYTF. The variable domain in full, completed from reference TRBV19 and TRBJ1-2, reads DGGITQSPKYLFRKEGQNVTLSCEQNLNHDAMYWYRQDPGQGLRLIYYSQIVNDFQKGDIAEGYSVSREKKESFPLTVTSAQKNPTAFYLCASRRRTADTNYGYTFGSGTRLTVV.

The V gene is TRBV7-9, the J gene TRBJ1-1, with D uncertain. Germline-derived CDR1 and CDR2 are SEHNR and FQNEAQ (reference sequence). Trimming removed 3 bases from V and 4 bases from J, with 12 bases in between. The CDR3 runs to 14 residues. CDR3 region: CASSFGGGATEAFF. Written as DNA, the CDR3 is TGTGCCAGCAGCTTCGGCGGAGGCGCCACTGAAGCTTTCTTT.

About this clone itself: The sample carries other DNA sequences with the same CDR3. The DNA of the CDR3 is TGTGCCAGCTCTCGACAGGACAATCAGCCCCAGCATTTT. It specifies CASSRQDNQPQHF. The chain uses TRBV18 and TRBJ1-5; perhaps TRBD1 as D (6 bases). The CDR3 covers 13 residues. Germline CDR1 is KGHSH and CDR2 is LQKENI. V lost 6 bases and J 3 bases, leaving 9 bases between the germline ends.

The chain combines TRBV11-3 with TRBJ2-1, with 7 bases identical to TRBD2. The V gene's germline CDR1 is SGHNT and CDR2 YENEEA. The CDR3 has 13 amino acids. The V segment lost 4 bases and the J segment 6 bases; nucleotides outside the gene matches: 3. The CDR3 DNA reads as TGTGCCAGCAGCTCCGGGAGGAGCAATGAGCAGTTCTTC. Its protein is CASSSGRSNEQFF. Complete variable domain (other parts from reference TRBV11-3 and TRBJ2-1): EAGVVQSPRYKIIEKKQPVAFWCNPISGHNTLYWYLQNLGQGPELLIRYENEEAVDDSQLPKDRFSAERLKGVDSTLKIQPAELGDSAVYLCASSSGRSNEQFFGPGTRLTVL.

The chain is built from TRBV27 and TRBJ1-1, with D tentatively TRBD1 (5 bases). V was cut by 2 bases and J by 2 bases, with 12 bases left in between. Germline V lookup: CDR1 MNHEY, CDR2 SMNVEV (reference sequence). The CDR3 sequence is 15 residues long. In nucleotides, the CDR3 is TGTGCCAGCAGTTTAGGCCCCCAGGGAAACACTGAAGCTTTCTTT. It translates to CASSLGPQGNTEAFF.

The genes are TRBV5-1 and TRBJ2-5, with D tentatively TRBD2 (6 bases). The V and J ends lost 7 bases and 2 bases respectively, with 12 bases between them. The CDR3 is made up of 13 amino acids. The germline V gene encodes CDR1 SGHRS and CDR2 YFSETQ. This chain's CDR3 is CASSGSPQETQYF. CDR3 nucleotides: TGCGCCAGCTCCGGGAGCCCACAAGAGACCCAGTACTTC.

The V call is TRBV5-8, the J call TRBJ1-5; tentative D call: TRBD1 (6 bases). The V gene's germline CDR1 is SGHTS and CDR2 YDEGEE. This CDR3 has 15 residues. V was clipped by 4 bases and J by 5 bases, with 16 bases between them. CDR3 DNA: TGTGCCAGCAGCGAACTCAGGGGACCGGATCAGCCCCAGCATTTT. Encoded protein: CASSELRGPDQPQHF.

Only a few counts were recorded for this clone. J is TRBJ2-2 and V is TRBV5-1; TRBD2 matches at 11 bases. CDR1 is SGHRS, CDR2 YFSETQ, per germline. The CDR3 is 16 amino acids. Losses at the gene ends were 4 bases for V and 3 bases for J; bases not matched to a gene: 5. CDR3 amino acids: CASSAALAGDTGELFF. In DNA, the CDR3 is TGCGCCAGCAGCGCTGCACTAGCGGGGGACACCGGGGAGCTGTTTTTT.

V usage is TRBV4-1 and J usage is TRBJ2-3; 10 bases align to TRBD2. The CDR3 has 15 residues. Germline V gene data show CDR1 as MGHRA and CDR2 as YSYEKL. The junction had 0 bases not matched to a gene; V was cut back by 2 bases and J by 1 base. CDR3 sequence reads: CASSQLAGGTDTQYF. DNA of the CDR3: TGCGCCAGCAGCCAACTAGCGGGAGGCACAGATACGCAGTATTTT.

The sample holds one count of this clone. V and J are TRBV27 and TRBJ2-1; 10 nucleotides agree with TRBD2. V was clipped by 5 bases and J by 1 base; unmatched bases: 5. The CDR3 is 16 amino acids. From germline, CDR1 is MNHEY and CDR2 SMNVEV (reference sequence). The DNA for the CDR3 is TGTGCCAGCAGTCGTCTAGCGGGAGTTTCCTACAATGAGCAGTTCTTC. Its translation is CASSRLAGVSYNEQFF.

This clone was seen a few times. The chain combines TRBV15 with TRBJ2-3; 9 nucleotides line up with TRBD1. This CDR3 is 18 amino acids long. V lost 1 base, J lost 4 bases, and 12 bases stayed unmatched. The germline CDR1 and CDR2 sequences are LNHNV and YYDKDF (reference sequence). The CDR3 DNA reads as TGTGCCACCAGCAGAGCAAGACCGGGACAGGGTGCACCAGATACGCAGTATTTT. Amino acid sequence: CATSRARPGQGAPDTQYF.

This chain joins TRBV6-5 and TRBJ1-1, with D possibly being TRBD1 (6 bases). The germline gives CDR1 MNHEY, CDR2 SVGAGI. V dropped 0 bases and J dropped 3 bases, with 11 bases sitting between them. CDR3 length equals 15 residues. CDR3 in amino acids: CASSYSWGPDTEAFF. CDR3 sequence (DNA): TGTGCCAGCAGTTACTCTTGGGGGCCGGACACTGAAGCTTTCTTT.

The CDR3, as DNA: TGTGCCAGCAGCCAAGGCAGCGGGACTTACAATGAGCAGTTCTTC. Amino acids: CASSQGSGTYNEQFF. This rearrangement joins TRBV4-2 to TRBJ2-1; 7 nucleotides line up with TRBD2. CDR1 and CDR2 (germline): LGHNA, YNFKEQ. Losses at the gene ends were 1 base for V and 4 bases for J; bases not matched to a gene: 4. CDR3 length: 15 residues.

In nucleotides, the CDR3 is TGTGCCAGCCGGACTAGCGGGCCCGGTTTCGATGAGCAGTTCTTC. Its protein product is CASRTSGPGFDEQFF. J is TRBJ2-1 and V is TRBV6-6; 11 bases agree with TRBD2. The CDR3 is 15 amino acids. V lost 8 bases and J lost 8; bases outside the gene matches: 11. Germline loops: CDR1 MNHNY, CDR2 SVGAGI (reference sequence).

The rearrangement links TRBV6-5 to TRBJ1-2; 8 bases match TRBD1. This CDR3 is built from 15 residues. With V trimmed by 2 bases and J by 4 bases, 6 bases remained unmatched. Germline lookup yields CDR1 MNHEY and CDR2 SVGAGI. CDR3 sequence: CASSYQTGGSYGYTF. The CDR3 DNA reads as TGTGCCAGCAGTTACCAAACAGGGGGGTCCTATGGCTACACCTTC.

The CDR3 nucleotides read TGCGCCAGCAGTTTCAGGGGCAGGGCAGATACGCAGTATTTT. This encodes CASSFRGRADTQYF. The rearrangement uses TRBV10-1 and TRBJ2-3; possible D gene TRBD1, 6 bases. Trimming stripped 5 bases from V and 4 bases from J, with 13 bases between. CDR3 length: 14 residues. Germline values: CDR1 WNHNN, CDR2 SYGVQD (reference sequence).

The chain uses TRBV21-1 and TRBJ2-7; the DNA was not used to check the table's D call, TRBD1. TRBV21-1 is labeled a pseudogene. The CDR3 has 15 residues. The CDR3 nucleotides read TGTGCCAGCAGCAAATCCCGGGACAGGGACCACGAGCAGTACTTC. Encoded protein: CASSKSRDRDHEQYF.

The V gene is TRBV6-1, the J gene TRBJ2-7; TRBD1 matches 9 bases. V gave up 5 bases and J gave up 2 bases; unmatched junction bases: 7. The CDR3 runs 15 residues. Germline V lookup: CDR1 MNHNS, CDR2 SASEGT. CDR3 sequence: CASSLEDRGPYEQYV. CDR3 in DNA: TGTGCCAGCAGTCTCGAGGACAGGGGACCCTACGAGCAGTACGTC.

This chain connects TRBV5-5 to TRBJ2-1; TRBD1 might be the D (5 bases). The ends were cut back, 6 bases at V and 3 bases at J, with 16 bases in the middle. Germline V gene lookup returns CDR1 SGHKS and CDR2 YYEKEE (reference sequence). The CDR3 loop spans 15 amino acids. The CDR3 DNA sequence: TGTGCCAGCACCATGGATCTAGGGGACTACAATGAGCAGTTCTTC. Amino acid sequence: CASTMDLGDYNEQFF.

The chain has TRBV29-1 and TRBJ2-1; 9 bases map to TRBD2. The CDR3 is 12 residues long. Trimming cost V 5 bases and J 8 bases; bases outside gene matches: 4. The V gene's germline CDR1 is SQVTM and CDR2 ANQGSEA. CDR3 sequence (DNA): TGCAGCGTTCTTAGCGGGAGTTATGAGCAGTTCTTC. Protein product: CSVLSGSYEQFF.